This T cell receptor (beta chain) was profiled in a study of Graves' ophthalmopathy and Graves' hyperthyroidism. In the case of this clonotype: The antigen remains undetermined.

Germline CDR1 is WNHNN and CDR2 is SYGVQD (reference sequence). J lost 11 bases, V lost 5 bases, and 5 bases had no gene match. The CDR3 is 12 residues long. Among the hyperthyroidism patients, all were newly diagnosed, aged 18 to 65, with under 2 months' duration. Study-wide findings and caveats: Ophthalmopathy and stable hyperthyroidism were discriminated by a 13-signature model, with roughly 86% sensitivity and approximately 77% specificity.

Using RNA transcripts, the TCR beta CDR3 regions were amplified. An initial RT-PCR round employing HTBI primers preceded a second-round multiplex PCR. Using its own MiXCR run on the multiplex PCR reads, TCRdb lists one record per CDR3 protein. The sample carries around 1,200,000 distinct CDR3 sequences, around a third recorded once. The chain links TRBV10-1 to TRBJ1-1, with 10 bases lining up with TRBD1. This clonotype was obtained from an adult man with Graves' hyperthyroidism. The sequenced sample was peripheral blood or thyroid tissue (not recorded which). The DNA for the CDR3 is TGCGCCAGCAGTTCCGGGACAGGGGACGCTTTCTTT. It translates to CASSSGTGDAFF.